Sequencing of this T cell receptor beta chain was carried out in a study of shared clonotypes between healthy human individuals. The CDR3 sequence is 16 residues long. In germline, CDR1 is SNHLY, CDR2 FYNNEI. With 4 bases clipped from V and 1 base from J, the junction kept 2 bases outside the gene matches. As originally analysed: In the immunoSEQ data, sequences were junction-only and lacked quality scores, so filtering differed. Only in-frame clones appear in the TCRdb table, and some are missing; sequencing was by immunoSEQ multiplex PCR. That table furnishes V, J and clone size, whereas the DNA furnished D and trimming. The sample has 2 million to 2.5 million clones, about 90% seen once; the top ten hold 0.37%. The count of this clone is one.

This sequence was found in a man younger than 30 in good health. Some clones in this sample may be carry-over from other donors' samples. The sample comprised naive CD4+ T cells from PBMCs. Subset indicated: CD45RA+ positively selected. V usage is TRBV2 and J usage is TRBJ2-2, with 11 bases matching TRBD2. In DNA form, the CDR3 reads TGTGCCAGCAGTGCTAGCGGGAGGATGAACACCGGGGAGCTGTTTTTT. Translating gives CASSASGRMNTGELFF.